This T cell receptor (beta chain) appears in the sequencing data of a study of patients and donors after allogeneic stem cell transplantation. V lost 6 bases and J 2 bases, leaving 8 bases between the germline ends. The CDR3 runs to 11 residues. Germline-derived CDR1 and CDR2 are SQVTM and ANQGSEA. TCRdb ran MiXCR on the RT-PCR reads and lists one entry per CDR3 protein. This sample yields approximately 200,000 distinct CDR3 sequences, of which over 30% are seen a single time; more than 9% belongs to the top ten. This receptor was obtained from a human donor who was either an allogeneic HSCT recipient or a stem cell or donor lymphocyte infusion donor (not recorded which). It is not recorded whose cells these are; they may come from a transplant donor. What was sequenced was blood, either unsorted or a sorted T cell fraction (not recorded which). The chain joins TRBV29-1 to TRBJ2-7, with a weak D call TRBD1 (6 bases). The CDR3 DNA reads TGCAGCGTCCAGGGGCCCTACGAGCAGTACTTC. Encoded protein: CSVQGPYEQYF.